The source of this T cell receptor beta chain is a study of cytomegalovirus exposure and HLA in healthy donors. The study's findings and limits: Being indistinguishable, some V segments were excluded, TRBV6-2 and TRBV6-3 among them. Across donors, most TCRs were seen rarely, yet some public ones were widespread.

Both 60 Vbeta primers and 13 Jbeta primers went into the PCR. Produced via immunoSEQ multiplex PCR; TCRdb's table is partial and in-frame only. Of under 150,000 clones listed, over 75% are singletons. V was cut by 5 bases and J by 3 bases, with 14 bases left in between. Per germline, CDR1 SEHNR and CDR2 FQNEAQ (reference sequence). This CDR3 spans 14 amino acids. This clone was found once. Antigen unknown. What was sequenced was PBMCs. The sequence was obtained from a young woman in good health and CMV-seropositive. This chain connects TRBV7-9 to TRBJ2-7, with a possible D match to TRBD2 (6 bases). CDR3 nucleotides: TGTGCCAGCAGCCCCCCCGGGGGTTACTACGAGCAGTACTTC. Amino acid sequence: CASSPPGGYYEQYF.